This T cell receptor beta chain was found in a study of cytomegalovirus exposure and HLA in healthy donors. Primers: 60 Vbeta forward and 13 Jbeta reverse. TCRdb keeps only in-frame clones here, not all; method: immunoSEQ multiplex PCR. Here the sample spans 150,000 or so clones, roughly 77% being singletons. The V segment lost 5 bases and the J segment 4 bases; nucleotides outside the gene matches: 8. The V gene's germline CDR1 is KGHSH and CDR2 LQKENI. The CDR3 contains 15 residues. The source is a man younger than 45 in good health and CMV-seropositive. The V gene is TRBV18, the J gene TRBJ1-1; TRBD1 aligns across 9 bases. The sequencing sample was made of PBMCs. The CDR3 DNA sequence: TGTGCCAGCTCATTGCAAGAGGACAGGGGCACTGAAGCTTTCTTT. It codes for CASSLQEDRGTEAFF.